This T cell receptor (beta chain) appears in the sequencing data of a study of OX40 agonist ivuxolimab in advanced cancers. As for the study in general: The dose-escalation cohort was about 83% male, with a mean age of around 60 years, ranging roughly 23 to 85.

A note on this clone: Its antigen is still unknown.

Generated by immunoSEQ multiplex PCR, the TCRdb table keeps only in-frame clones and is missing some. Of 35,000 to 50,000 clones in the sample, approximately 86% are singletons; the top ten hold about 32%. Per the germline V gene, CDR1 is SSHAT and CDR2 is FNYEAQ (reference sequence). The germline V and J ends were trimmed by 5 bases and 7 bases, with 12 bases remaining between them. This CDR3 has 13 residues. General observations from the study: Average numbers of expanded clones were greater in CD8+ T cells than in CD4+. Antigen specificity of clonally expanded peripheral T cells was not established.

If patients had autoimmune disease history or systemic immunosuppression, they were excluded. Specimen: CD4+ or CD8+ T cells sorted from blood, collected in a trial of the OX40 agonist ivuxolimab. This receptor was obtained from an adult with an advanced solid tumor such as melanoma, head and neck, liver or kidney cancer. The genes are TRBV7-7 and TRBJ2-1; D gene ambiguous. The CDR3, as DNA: TGTGCCAGCAGCCTTGGGATGGCGAATGAGCAGTTCTTC. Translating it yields CASSLGMANEQFF.